Below, 29 T cell receptor beta chains from the same sample are listed, as sequenced in a study of post-analysis software for immune sequencing data. Study outcomes and limitations: Higher frequency in patients than in controls was seen for about five TRBV segments, with TRBV5-6, TRBV5-1 and TRBV20-1 among them.

Libraries were made from TCR beta cDNA, and they carried unique molecular identifiers. A single record per CDR3 protein comes from TCRdb applying MiXCR to the PCR reads. The sample includes about 770,000 distinct CDR3 sequences, more than 45% seen only once; the top ten take roughly 5.2%. Their antigen targets remain unknown. The sequenced sample was blood. Every receptor here comes from a girl aged 5 to 17 with multiple sclerosis.

The rearrangement joins TRBV6-2 or TRBV6-3 to TRBJ2-6; 11 nucleotides agree with TRBD1. V shed 7 bases and J 4 bases; nucleotides not matched to a gene: 6. The V gene's germline CDR1 is MNHEY and CDR2 SVGEGT. The CDR3 length is 16 residues. CDR3 nucleotides: TGTGCCAGCACCAGGACAGGGGGCTCGGGGGCCAACGTCCTGACTTTC. Protein product: CASTRTGGSGANVLTF.

V is TRBV7-2 and J is TRBJ2-1; weak D call: TRBD1 (5 bases). V was trimmed by 1 base and J by 4 bases, leaving 11 bases between them. The CDR3 has 15 amino acids. The germline V gene encodes CDR1 SGHTA and CDR2 FQGNSA. The CDR3 DNA reads TGTGCCAGCAGCTTAGAGGCCGACAGATACAATGAGCAGTTCTTC. Protein product: CASSLEADRYNEQFF.

This chain uses TRBV7-2 with TRBJ2-7; D is perhaps TRBD2 (6 bases). From germline, CDR1 is SGHTA and CDR2 FQGNSA. This CDR3 region has 15 residues. Trimming stripped 6 bases from V and 7 bases from J, with 22 bases between. The DNA for the CDR3 is TGTGCCAGCAGACGACGAGCGGGCGATGCGGGGGAGCAGTACTTC. It translates to CASRRRAGDAGEQYF.

This chain uses TRBV6-5 with TRBJ2-7; D unresolved. The V and J ends lost 6 bases and 0 bases respectively, with 15 bases between them. This CDR3 is 15 amino acids long. Germline CDR1 MNHEY, CDR2 SVGAGI. DNA for the CDR3: TGTGCCAGCAGCCGAACTCCTGATAGCTCCTACGAGCAGTACTTC. Its protein is CASSRTPDSSYEQYF.

The V gene is TRBV4-1, the J gene TRBJ2-7; 12 bases map to TRBD2. TRBJ2-5 explains the end of the DNA better; the J call may be wrong. In germline, CDR1 is MGHRA, CDR2 YSYEKL. The CDR3 spans 18 residues. CDR3 sequence: CASSQGTSGTPRGETQYF. The CDR3 coding sequence is TGCGCCAGCAGCCAAGGGACTAGCGGGACCCCCCGGGGAGAGACCCAGTACTTC.

The chain links TRBV11-2 to TRBJ2-7; D may match TRBD1 or TRBD2 (5 bases each). The germline gives CDR1 SGHAT, CDR2 FQNNGV. With 1 base removed from V and 2 bases from J, the gap between germline ends came to 9 bases. The CDR3 loop spans 14 amino acids. This CDR3 reads CASSLAWGPYEQYF. The CDR3 DNA reads TGTGCCAGCAGCTTAGCCTGGGGACCCTACGAGCAGTACTTC.

The chain carries TRBV20-1 and TRBJ2-1, with 14 bases fitting TRBD2. Looked up from germline, CDR1 is DFQATT and CDR2 is SNEGSKA (reference sequence). V trimming: 3 bases; J trimming: 9 bases; junction bases outside the gene matches: 10. This CDR3 region has 16 residues. The CDR3 reads CSASNPGLAGDGEQFF. In DNA form, the CDR3 reads TGCAGTGCTAGCAATCCGGGACTAGCGGGAGATGGTGAGCAGTTCTTC.

This clonotype has a handful of counts. The chain employs TRBV29-1 and TRBJ2-5; 11 nucleotides line up with TRBD2. The CDR3 spans 15 residues. Germline V lookup: CDR1 SQVTM, CDR2 ANQGSEA. Losses at the gene ends were 7 bases for V and 3 bases for J; bases not matched to a gene: 10. In DNA form, the CDR3 reads TGCAGCGCCTCGCGACTAGCGGGACCGAAAGAGACCCAGTACTTC. Protein: CSASRLAGPKETQYF.

The rearrangement joins TRBV30 to TRBJ2-1; TRBD2 matches at 14 bases. After removal of 5 bases from V and 9 bases from J, the junction contained 9 bases not matched to a gene. Germline loops: CDR1 GTSNPN, CDR2 SVGIG (reference sequence). The CDR3 loop spans 15 amino acids. The CDR3 region has the DNA TGTGCCTGGGGGAGACTAGCGGGAGGGCCAAGTGAGCAGTTCTTC. Translation: CAWGRLAGGPSEQFF.

The gene calls are TRBV11-1 and TRBJ2-3, with TRBD2 as a possible D gene (6 bases). Germline loops: CDR1 SGHAT, CDR2 FQDESV (reference sequence). Trimming left V 3 bases short and J 2 bases short, with 12 bases between. CDR3 length equals 15 residues. The CDR3 nucleotides read TGTGCCAGCAGCTTTGAAGGACTACCCACAGATACGCAGTATTTT. Its protein is CASSFEGLPTDTQYF.

This clonotype was seen ten or more times. The chain couples TRBV20-1 to TRBJ2-7; tentatively, D is TRBD2 (6 bases). This CDR3 contains 14 residues. Germline assignment: CDR1 DFQATT and CDR2 SNEGSKA (reference sequence). CDR3 region: CSGKGLPFSYEQYF. CDR3 DNA: TGCAGCGGAAAGGGACTGCCATTCTCCTACGAGCAGTACTTC.

J is TRBJ2-5 and V is TRBV28, with D unclear. The DNA end favors TRBJ2-7, so the J call may be wrong. Germline values: CDR1 MDHEN, CDR2 SYDVKM. CDR3 length equals 11 residues. In DNA form, the CDR3 reads TGTGCCAGCAGTTTATTTCGCGAGCAGTACTTC. This translates into CASSLFREQYF.

In its sample, this clonotype was seen a few times. The chain links TRBV13 to TRBJ2-5; D perhaps matches TRBD1 (6 bases). Between the trimmed V and J ends, which lost 4 bases and 5 bases, there was a span of 11 bases. Germline values: CDR1 PRHDT, CDR2 FYEKMQ (reference sequence). CDR3 size: 13 residues. The CDR3 loop reads CASSSRGFETQYF. The CDR3 DNA is TGTGCCAGCAGCTCCAGGGGTTTCGAGACCCAGTACTTC.

This rearrangement joins TRBV7-9 to TRBJ2-5; 13 nucleotides match TRBD2. The J call is uncertain, as TRBJ2-7 better fits the DNA end. Germline values: CDR1 SEHNR, CDR2 FQNEAQ (reference sequence). There are 15 residues in the CDR3. The CDR3 coding sequence is TGTGCCAGCAGCTCCACTAGCGGGAGGGTCTACGAGCAGTACTTC. Translating it yields CASSSTSGRVYEQYF.

The rearrangement uses TRBV2 and TRBJ2-3; 12 bases align to TRBD2. The CDR3 contains 16 residues. Germline CDR1 reads SNHLY; CDR2 reads FYNNEI. The CDR3 reads CAGASGRALHTDTQYF. The CDR3 bases are TGTGCGGGGGCTAGCGGGAGGGCCCTCCACACAGATACGCAGTATTTT.

Written as DNA, the CDR3 is TGCAGTGCTAGAGGAACGAGCGAGACAGGGGGACTCTATGGCTACACCTTC. Amino acids: CSARGTSETGGLYGYTF. The chain combines TRBV20-1 with TRBJ1-2; TRBD1 agrees at 9 bases. Per the germline V gene, CDR1 is DFQATT and CDR2 is SNEGSKA (reference sequence). The CDR3 is 17 residues long. J gave up 4 bases and V 1 base, and 13 bases lay outside the gene matches.

The chain uses TRBV6-6 and TRBJ1-2; D is perhaps TRBD1 (5 bases). Trimming left V 5 bases short and J 6 bases short, with 10 bases between. The germline gives CDR1 MNHNY, CDR2 SVGAGI (reference sequence). The CDR3 has 12 residues. The CDR3 sequence: CASSTGTDGYTF. The CDR3 DNA is TGTGCCAGCAGTACTGGGACTGATGGCTACACCTTC.

The chain uses TRBV6-1 and TRBJ1-2; possible D gene TRBD1, 6 bases. V was trimmed by 4 bases and J by 7 bases, leaving 13 bases between them. CDR1 MNHNS and CDR2 SASEGT come from the germline V gene. CDR3 length: 13 amino acids. The CDR3 sequence: CASSAYRESGYTF. For the CDR3, the DNA is TGTGCCAGCAGTGCCTACAGGGAGAGTGGCTACACCTTC.

CDR3 coding DNA: TGTGCCAGCACGCCCCCAGGGACAGAGTCCTACGAGCAGTACTTC. As protein: CASTPPGTESYEQYF. V usage is TRBV6-6 and J usage is TRBJ2-7; 7 bases agree with TRBD1. From germline, CDR1 is MNHNY and CDR2 SVGAGI (reference sequence). The V segment lost 7 bases and the J segment 1 base; nucleotides outside the gene matches: 10. The CDR3 contains 15 residues.

Worth noting for this clonotype: A much bigger clone sits one base away, suggesting this may be a read error. The V gene is TRBV15, the J gene TRBJ2-5; D is perhaps TRBD2 (6 bases). The V end was cut by 3 bases, the J end by 11 bases, with 19 bases between. The CDR3 covers 14 residues. Germline assignment: CDR1 LNHNV and CDR2 YYDKDF (reference sequence). CDR3 region: CATSRDRGYNEQYF. The CDR3 DNA reads TGTGCCACCAGCAGGGACCGGGGGTACAATGAGCAGTACTTC.

J is TRBJ2-3 and V is TRBV11-1; D remains ambiguous. V lost 5 bases and J 6 bases, leaving 15 bases between the germline ends. Germline values: CDR1 SGHAT, CDR2 FQDESV (reference sequence). The CDR3 has 14 amino acids. The CDR3 spells CASSQSADMDTQYF. As DNA, the CDR3 is TGTGCCAGCAGCCAGTCGGCCGATATGGATACGCAGTATTTT.

The V call is TRBV15, the J call TRBJ1-2, with 7 nucleotides matching TRBD1. Trimming took 7 bases from V and 2 from J; bases not matched to a gene: 7. The CDR3 totals 14 residues. Germline lookup yields CDR1 LNHNV and CDR2 YYDKDF (reference sequence). The CDR3: CATNNPGQNYGYTF. The CDR3 bases are TGTGCCACCAACAATCCGGGACAGAACTATGGCTACACCTTC.

This chain joins TRBV7-2 and TRBJ1-2; the match to TRBD1 covers 8 bases. Germline assignment: CDR1 SGHTA and CDR2 FQGNSA. Losses at the gene ends were 3 bases for V and 7 bases for J; bases not matched to a gene: 4. The CDR3 runs 13 residues. CDR3 DNA: TGTGCCAGCAGCTTCAGACAGGGGATTGGCTACACCTTC. Translating it yields CASSFRQGIGYTF.

The chain is built from TRBV5-1 and TRBJ2-1, with a weak D call TRBD2 (5 bases). Per the germline V gene, CDR1 is SGHRS and CDR2 is YFSETQ. The CDR3 spans 15 residues. V lost 0 bases and J 4 bases, leaving 11 bases between the germline ends. As DNA, the CDR3 is TGCGCCAGCAGCTTGGCGGGTAGCGATTACAATGAGCAGTTCTTC. This translates into CASSLAGSDYNEQFF. Full variable domain (rest looked up from reference TRBV5-1 and TRBJ2-1): KAGVTQTPRYLIKTRGQQVTLSCSPISGHRSVSWYQQTPGQGLQFLFEYFSETQRNKGNFPGRFSGRQFSNSRSEMNVSTLELGDSALYLCASSLAGSDYNEQFFGPGTRLTVL.

The V and J genes are TRBV30 and TRBJ2-7, with D possibly TRBD2 on 6 matching bases. This CDR3 is 13 amino acids long. CDR1 is GTSNPN, CDR2 SVGIG, per germline (reference sequence). Trimming stripped 3 bases from V and 5 bases from J, with 14 bases between. CDR3: CAWSAAEGHEQYF. The CDR3 nucleotides are TGTGCCTGGAGCGCGGCGGAGGGTCACGAGCAGTACTTC.

The chain joins TRBV28 to TRBJ1-2; TRBD1 is a possible D gene (6 bases). CDR1 and CDR2 from the germline V gene are MDHEN and SYDVKM. The CDR3 totals 14 residues. Trimming removed 2 bases at V and 8 bases at J, with 15 bases between. The CDR3 nucleotides are TGTGCCAGCAGTTTACCGCAGGGGTTCGGGGGCTACACCTTC. Encoded protein: CASSLPQGFGGYTF.

The DNA of the CDR3 is TGTGCCAGCAGCTTAGAGGTCGGGAGGGCCCTCAGGCGGGATGAGCAGTTCTTC. It is translated as CASSLEVGRALRRDEQFF. V usage is TRBV7-2 and J usage is TRBJ2-1, with 8 bases identical to TRBD2. CDR1 is SGHTA and CDR2 is FQGNSA in the germline V gene. The V and J ends lost 1 base and 8 bases, in that order; junction bases with no gene match: 16. The CDR3 has 18 amino acids.

This CDR3 is CSARKDQETQYF. CDR3 nucleotides: TGCAGTGCTCGGAAGGACCAAGAGACCCAGTACTTC. The chain is built from TRBV20-1 and TRBJ2-5; D not certain. The ends were cut back, 5 bases at V and 0 bases at J, with 7 bases in the middle. Germline V lookup: CDR1 DFQATT, CDR2 SNEGSKA (reference sequence). The CDR3 covers 12 residues.

The CDR3 reads CASSPWRSVAKNIQYF. Written as DNA, the CDR3 is TGTGCCAGCAGCCCCTGGCGGTCCGTAGCCAAAAACATTCAGTACTTC. The rearrangement uses TRBV6-2 or TRBV6-3 and TRBJ2-4; D is undetermined. The CDR3 spans 16 residues. Trimming removed 6 bases from V and 0 bases from J, with 15 bases in between. The germline CDR1 and CDR2 sequences are MNHEY and SVGEGT.